The 13 T cell receptor beta chains listed next were all sequenced from one sample in a study of beta chain features in type 1 diabetes. Findings and caveats of the study: Shortening of TCRB CDR3s, moderate but significant, appeared in all four CD4+ subsets of Type 1 diabetes patients.

What was sequenced were expressed TCRB transcripts, since all of the isolated RNA had been reverse transcribed. Some clones are missing from TCRdb's copy, which holds only in-frame ones; the method was immunoSEQ multiplex PCR. The table shows around 280,000 clones, with approximately 15% occurring only once. These receptors lack a known antigen. Sequenced input: naive CD4+ T cells from blood. All receptors derive from a man between 18 and 35 years old with type 1 diabetes.

The chain combines TRBV5-4 with TRBJ2-7; D ambiguous. Trimming shortened V by 4 bases and J by 7 bases, and 12 bases separated the two germline ends. The CDR3 covers 12 residues. Germline values: CDR1 SGHNT, CDR2 YYREEE (reference sequence). The CDR3 loop reads CASSPISGEQYF. CDR3 bases: TGTGCCAGCAGCCCCATCTCCGGGGAGCAGTACTTC.

In its sample, this clone was seen a few times. The V gene is TRBV5-1, the J gene TRBJ2-1; 9 bases align to TRBD2. The CDR3 loop spans 14 amino acids. V shed 4 bases and J 12 bases; nucleotides not matched to a gene: 11. The germline V gene has CDR1 SGHRS and CDR2 YFSETQ. DNA of the CDR3: TGCGCCAGCAGCCCAGAAGGACTAGCGAACGGGCAGTTCTTC. Protein product: CASSPEGLANGQFF.

The V call is TRBV18, the J call TRBJ2-3, with 8 bases lining up with TRBD2. Germline V gene lookup returns CDR1 KGHSH and CDR2 LQKENI. J gave up 3 bases and V 1 base, and 6 bases lay outside the gene matches. The CDR3 has 16 amino acids. The CDR3 sequence is CASSPQGSGSTDTQYF. For the CDR3, the DNA is TGTGCCAGCTCACCACAGGGGAGCGGGAGTACAGATACGCAGTATTTT.

This chain connects TRBV29-1 to TRBJ2-4; the D gene is possibly TRBD2 (6 bases). The CDR3 length is 14 residues. Germline lookup yields CDR1 SQVTM and CDR2 ANQGSEA. The V end lost 6 bases, the J end lost 0 bases, and 12 bases lay between the germline ends. This CDR3 reads CSVQPGLAKNIQYF. In DNA, the CDR3 is TGCAGCGTACAACCGGGACTAGCCAAAAACATTCAGTACTTC.

The V call is TRBV7-8, the J call TRBJ2-5; 8 bases match TRBD2. The germline V gene encodes CDR1 SGHVS and CDR2 FQNEAQ. The V segment lost 5 bases and the J segment 5 bases; nucleotides outside the gene matches: 7. The CDR3 runs to 14 residues. CDR3 protein: CASSPGGAQETQYF. In nucleotides, the CDR3 is TGTGCCAGCAGCCCCGGGGGGGCCCAGGAGACCCAGTACTTC.

This chain links TRBV4-3 with TRBJ2-5; D possibly corresponds to TRBD1 (6 bases). CDR3 size: 15 residues. Germline V gives CDR1 LGHNA, CDR2 YSLEER. V was clipped by 3 bases and J by 3 bases, with 14 bases between them. The CDR3 region is CASSHFARGEETQYF. In nucleotides, the CDR3 is TGCGCCAGCAGCCATTTTGCCAGGGGAGAAGAGACCCAGTACTTC.

The rearrangement links TRBV25-1 to TRBJ1-2, with D possibly being TRBD1 (6 bases). This CDR3 has 14 amino acids. CDR1 and CDR2 from the germline V gene are MGHDK and SYGVNS. V gave up 3 bases and J gave up 9 bases, with 17 bases separating them. CDR3 DNA: TGTGCCAGCAGTGACGACAGGACATTCGGGAGCTACACCTTC. Protein product: CASSDDRTFGSYTF.

V usage is TRBV30 and J usage is TRBJ1-2, with 8 nucleotides matching TRBD1. The CDR3 has 13 amino acids. CDR1 is GTSNPN and CDR2 is SVGIG in the germline V gene (reference sequence). V lost 0 bases to trimming and J lost 5 bases; unmatched junction nucleotides: 2. CDR3 protein: CAWSVDRGYGYTF. Written as DNA, the CDR3 is TGTGCCTGGAGTGTCGACAGGGGATATGGCTACACCTTC. The whole variable domain, filled in from reference TRBV30 and TRBJ1-2, reads SQTIHQWPATLVQPVGSPLSLECTVEGTSNPNLYWYRQAAGRGLQLLFYSVGIGQISSEVPQNLSASRPQDRQFILSSKKLLLSDSGFYLCAWSVDRGYGYTFGSGTRLTVV.

The J gene is TRBJ1-5, the V gene TRBV6-5; D remains ambiguous. Per the germline V gene, CDR1 is MNHEY and CDR2 is SVGAGI. This CDR3 comprises 13 residues. V shed 5 bases and J shed 5 bases, with 10 bases lying between them. The CDR3 is CASSPSSYQPQHF. CDR3 nucleotide sequence: TGTGCCAGCAGTCCATCGAGCTATCAGCCCCAGCATTTT.

This clone was observed a handful of times. The chain links TRBV7-8 to TRBJ2-1; TRBD2 matches at 10 bases. The CDR3 has 16 amino acids. V gave up 4 bases and J gave up 4 bases; unmatched junction bases: 7. Looked up from germline, CDR1 is SGHVS and CDR2 is FQNEAQ. Here the CDR3 reads CASSSSRLAGYNEQFF. The DNA for the CDR3 is TGTGCCAGCAGCTCAAGTAGACTAGCGGGTTACAATGAGCAGTTCTTC.

This clone turned up a few times. This chain links TRBV10-3 with TRBJ1-2; 9 bases line up with TRBD1. V lost 6 bases and J lost 3; bases outside the gene matches: 5. The CDR3 is 14 amino acids. Germline assignment: CDR1 ENHRY and CDR2 SYGVKD. The CDR3 bases are TGTGCCATCAGCGAAGGACAGGGGCACTATGGCTACACCTTC. Its protein product is CAISEGQGHYGYTF.

In its sample, this clone was seen a few times. The gene calls are TRBV18 and TRBJ1-5; 7 bases fit TRBD1. The ends lost 5 bases at V and 4 bases at J; junction bases unmatched: 2. The CDR3 sequence is 13 residues long. Germline CDR1 and CDR2: KGHSH and LQKENI. The CDR3 reads CASSLQGNQPQHF. CDR3 bases: TGTGCCAGCTCATTACAGGGGAATCAGCCCCAGCATTTT.

This clone was counted only a few times. This chain joins TRBV29-1 and TRBJ2-1, with 13 bases identical to TRBD2. The germline V gene encodes CDR1 SQVTM and CDR2 ANQGSEA. Unmatched junction bases numbered 5, after V lost 3 bases and J lost 12 bases. There are 13 residues in the CDR3. The CDR3, as DNA: TGCAGCGTTGAGGGACTAGCGGGACGGGTGCAGTTCTTC. Its translation: CSVEGLAGRVQFF.